Following are 20 T cell receptor beta chains from one sample sequenced in a study of response to subunit inactivated influenza vaccine. Each CDR3 protein gets one entry after TCRdb re-called the RT-PCR reads with MiXCR. There are roughly 650,000 distinct CDR3 sequences in the sample; more than 15% occur only once, and about 9.9% lies in the top ten. This specimen was PBMCs from blood, taken 11 to 12 days after vaccination. The source of these receptors is a man over 45 who received an inactivated influenza vaccine.

About this clonotype itself: A much larger clone is a single base away; this may be a read error. The rearrangement links TRBV5-1 to TRBJ2-2; the match to TRBD2 covers 10 bases. Germline V CDR1 and CDR2: SGHRS, YFSETQ. The CDR3 totals 16 residues. V lost 8 bases to trimming and J lost 6 bases; unmatched junction nucleotides: 13. The chain's CDR3 is CARSKRSLAGAGELFF. CDR3 nucleotide sequence: TGCGCCAGAAGCAAAAGGTCCCTAGCGGGAGCCGGGGAGCTGTTTTTT.

This clonotype was observed many times. This rearrangement joins TRBV27 to TRBJ2-3; 7 nucleotides agree with TRBD2. The CDR3 loop spans 14 amino acids. After removal of 5 bases from V and 4 bases from J, the junction contained 6 bases not matched to a gene. CDR1 is MNHEY, CDR2 SMNVEV, per germline (reference sequence). CDR3: CASSLKRGSDTQYF. CDR3 coding DNA: TGTGCCAGCAGTCTAAAGCGGGGCTCAGATACGCAGTATTTT.

This clonotype occurred a few times. The V call is TRBV7-2, the J call TRBJ2-7; D gene unclear. With 0 bases removed from V and 3 bases from J, the gap between germline ends came to 6 bases. In germline, CDR1 is SGHTA, CDR2 FQGNSA. This CDR3 comprises 13 residues. This CDR3 reads CASSLASVYEQYF. CDR3 nucleotides: TGTGCCAGCAGCTTAGCTTCAGTCTACGAGCAGTACTTC.

The chain has TRBV6-6 and TRBJ2-5, with D possibly being TRBD1 (5 bases). V lost 2 bases to trimming and J lost 4 bases, with 8 bases between them. This CDR3 region has 13 residues. The germline gives CDR1 MNHNY, CDR2 SVGAGI (reference sequence). CDR3 coding DNA: TGTGCCAGCAGTTACGGCAGGGTAGAGACCCAGTACTTC. It yields the protein CASSYGRVETQYF.

V is TRBV6-1 and J is TRBJ1-4; D is possibly TRBD1 (5 bases). The germline V gene encodes CDR1 MNHNS and CDR2 SASEGT. The V and J ends lost 2 bases and 4 bases respectively, with 8 bases between them. This CDR3 has 14 amino acids. DNA for the CDR3: TGTGCCAGCAGTGAACCAGGGATTAATGAAAAACTGTTTTTT. Translation gives CASSEPGINEKLFF.

The chain carries TRBV28 and TRBJ2-3; 10 bases are shared with TRBD2. This CDR3 is built from 17 residues. V was pared by 8 bases and J by 2 bases, with 13 bases of the junction left unmatched. Germline CDR1 reads MDHEN; CDR2 reads SYDVKM. The DNA for the CDR3 is TGTGCCAGCCGACCCGGTAGCGGGAGGCTGTTCACAGATACGCAGTATTTT. Its protein product is CASRPGSGRLFTDTQYF.

This clonotype was counted many times. The chain joins TRBV7-9 to TRBJ2-1; D is possibly TRBD1 (6 bases). This CDR3 region has 16 residues. Germline loops: CDR1 SEHNR, CDR2 FQNEAQ (reference sequence). Between the trimmed V and J ends, which lost 0 bases and 5 bases, there was a span of 14 bases. CDR3 DNA: TGTGCCAGCAGCTTAGCCCCAGGACAGAAAAACAATGAGCAGTTCTTC. Protein product: CASSLAPGQKNNEQFF. Full variable domain (rest looked up from reference TRBV7-9 and TRBJ2-1): DTGVSQNPRHKITKRGQNVTFRCDPISEHNRLYWYRQTLGQGPEFLTYFQNEAQLEKSRLLSDRFSAERPKGSFSTLEIQRTEQGDSAMYLCASSLAPGQKNNEQFFGPGTRLTVL.

The table lists this clonotype with a few counts. V and J are TRBV5-6 and TRBJ1-5, with D perhaps matching TRBD1 (6 bases). Germline-derived CDR1 and CDR2 are SGHDT and YYEEEE. V was clipped by 4 bases and J by 7 bases, with 15 bases between them. This CDR3 comprises 14 residues. This CDR3 reads CASSLQGPGQPQHF. CDR3 in DNA: TGTGCCAGCAGCCTCCAGGGGCCAGGGCAGCCCCAGCATTTT.

This clonotype has only a few counts. This chain uses TRBV11-2 with TRBJ2-1; 7 nucleotides align to TRBD2. Per germline, CDR1 SGHAT and CDR2 FQNNGV. Losses at the gene ends were 0 bases for V and 2 bases for J; bases not matched to a gene: 16. CDR3 size: 20 residues. CDR3 residues: CASSLDYFTSDYYTYNEQFF. The CDR3 DNA is TGTGCCAGCAGCTTAGATTATTTTACTAGCGACTATTATACCTACAATGAGCAGTTCTTC.

The chain employs TRBV20-1 and TRBJ2-5; 9 positions agree with TRBD2. V lost 4 bases, J lost 9 bases, and 12 bases stayed unmatched. This CDR3 comprises 14 residues. Germline CDR1 reads DFQATT; CDR2 reads SNEGSKA (reference sequence). The CDR3 is CSAMSGGPLGPQYF. The CDR3 nucleotides are TGCAGTGCTATGAGCGGGGGGCCCCTAGGGCCCCAGTACTTC.

V usage is TRBV11-2 and J usage is TRBJ2-7, with 8 nucleotides matching TRBD1. V trimming: 0 bases; J trimming: 5 bases; junction bases outside the gene matches: 9. The CDR3 extends over 16 amino acids. Germline-derived CDR1 and CDR2 are SGHAT and FQNNGV. CDR3 protein: CASSLDRQGAVDEQYF. In nucleotides, the CDR3 is TGTGCCAGCAGCTTAGATAGGCAGGGGGCTGTGGACGAGCAGTACTTC.

This clonotype was recorded at least ten times. The J gene is TRBJ2-3, the V gene TRBV7-9, with no clear D. V lost 3 bases to trimming and J lost 1 base, with 11 bases between them. The CDR3 is 15 residues long. Germline-derived CDR1 and CDR2 are SEHNR and FQNEAQ (reference sequence). CDR3 sequence: CASSFTHSGTDTQYF. CDR3 nucleotides: TGTGCCAGCAGCTTTACACATTCTGGCACAGATACGCAGTATTTT. The whole variable domain, filled in from reference TRBV7-9 and TRBJ2-3, reads DTGVSQNPRHKITKRGQNVTFRCDPISEHNRLYWYRQTLGQGPEFLTYFQNEAQLEKSRLLSDRFSAERPKGSFSTLEIQRTEQGDSAMYLCASSFTHSGTDTQYFGPGTRLTVL.

The CDR3 protein is CASSQDSSTYGYTF. DNA of the CDR3: TGCGCCAGCAGCCAGGACAGCAGCACTTATGGCTACACCTTC. The chain carries TRBV4-3 and TRBJ1-2; the D gene is possibly TRBD1 (6 bases). The V end was cut by 3 bases, the J end by 5 bases, with 13 bases between. Germline CDR1 is LGHNA and CDR2 is YSLEER. The CDR3 is 14 amino acids.

The V and J genes are TRBV12-3 or TRBV12-4 and TRBJ1-1; 9 nucleotides agree with TRBD1. V gave up 6 bases and J gave up 7 bases; unmatched junction bases: 9. The CDR3 covers 14 residues. CDR3 amino acids: CASRLGQGFGEAFF. The CDR3 coding sequence is TGTGCCAGCAGACTGGGACAGGGCTTCGGTGAAGCTTTCTTT.

The genes are TRBV4-1 and TRBJ2-4; 9 nucleotides agree with TRBD1. This CDR3 is 15 amino acids long. The germline gives CDR1 MGHRA, CDR2 YSYEKL. The junction had 8 bases not matched to a gene; V was cut back by 4 bases and J by 7 bases. CDR3: CASSLWDRASNIQYF. The CDR3 DNA reads TGCGCCAGCAGCCTCTGGGACAGGGCTAGCAACATTCAGTACTTC.

There are a few counts of this clonotype. CDR3 in DNA: TGTGCCAGCAACCCCCTCCCCAAGGGGAACACTGAAGCTTTCTTT. Its protein is CASNPLPKGNTEAFF. The J gene is TRBJ1-1, the V gene TRBV12-3 or TRBV12-4; D is unresolved. The CDR3 sequence is 15 residues long. Trimming took 7 bases from V and 1 from J, leaving 16 bases between them.

This clonotype was seen ten or more times. V is TRBV15 and J is TRBJ2-3, with D uncertain. Per the germline V gene, CDR1 is LNHNV and CDR2 is YYDKDF (reference sequence). The CDR3 has 15 residues. V shed 0 bases and J shed 7 bases, with 14 bases lying between them. CDR3 coding DNA: TGTGCCACCAGCAGAGAACGGCGAGATCCTTATACGCAGTATTTT. Its translation is CATSRERRDPYTQYF.

This clonotype was seen a handful of times. The chain employs TRBV25-1 and TRBJ1-2; D is uncertain. V lost 10 bases, J lost 5 bases, and 17 bases lay in between. The CDR3 sequence is 13 residues long. The germline V gene encodes CDR1 MGHDK and CDR2 SYGVNS. The CDR3, as DNA: TGTGCCACCCTTGGAGTGGTGCCTTATGGCTACACCTTC. Amino acids: CATLGVVPYGYTF.

This sequence joins TRBV3-1 and TRBJ1-1; D remains unclear. V shed 6 bases and J shed 11 bases, with 13 bases lying between them. CDR1 is LGHDT and CDR2 is YNNKEL in the germline V gene (reference sequence). This CDR3 has 11 amino acids. CDR3 nucleotides: TGTGCCAGCAGAGACGGGGAGCGGGCTTTCTTT. Its translation: CASRDGERAFF.

The chain couples TRBV5-1 to TRBJ2-7; D possibly corresponds to TRBD1 (5 bases). The CDR3 contains 16 residues. Trimming took 0 bases from V and 3 from J, leaving 16 bases between them. The germline V gene encodes CDR1 SGHRS and CDR2 YFSETQ. The CDR3 bases are TGCGCCAGCAGCTTGGTAGAGGAAGGCAGGGACTACGAGCAGTACTTC. Residues: CASSLVEEGRDYEQYF.